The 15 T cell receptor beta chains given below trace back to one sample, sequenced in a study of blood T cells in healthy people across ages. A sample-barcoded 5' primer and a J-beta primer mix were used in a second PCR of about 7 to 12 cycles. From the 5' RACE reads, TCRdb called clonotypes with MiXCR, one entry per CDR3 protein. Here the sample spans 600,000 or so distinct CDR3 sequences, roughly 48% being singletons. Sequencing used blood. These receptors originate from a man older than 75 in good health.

CDR3 in DNA: TGCAGTGCTAGAGCCCCTGGAAGGGCTAGCGGGGGGCGCGGACGGTACAATGAGCAGTTCTTC. It translates to CSARAPGRASGGRGRYNEQFF. The chain carries TRBV20-1 and TRBJ2-1; TRBD2 agrees at 11 bases. V was clipped by 1 base and J by 4 bases; unmatched bases: 21. CDR3 length: 21 residues. The V gene's germline CDR1 is DFQATT and CDR2 SNEGSKA (reference sequence).

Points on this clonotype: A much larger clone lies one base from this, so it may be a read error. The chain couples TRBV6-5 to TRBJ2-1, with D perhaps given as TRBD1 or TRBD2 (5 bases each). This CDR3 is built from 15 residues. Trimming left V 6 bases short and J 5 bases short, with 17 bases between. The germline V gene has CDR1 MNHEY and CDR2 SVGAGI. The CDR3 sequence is CASSRRVSGDNEQFF. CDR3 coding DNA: TGTGCCAGCAGCCGCAGGGTTTCCGGGGACAATGAGCAGTTCTTC.

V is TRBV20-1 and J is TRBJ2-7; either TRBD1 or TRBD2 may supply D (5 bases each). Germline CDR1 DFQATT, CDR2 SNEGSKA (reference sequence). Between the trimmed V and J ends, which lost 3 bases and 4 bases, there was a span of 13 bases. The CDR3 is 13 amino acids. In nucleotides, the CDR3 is TGCAGTGCTAGTTCGGGGCCACCTTACGAGCAGTACTTC. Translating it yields CSASSGPPYEQYF.

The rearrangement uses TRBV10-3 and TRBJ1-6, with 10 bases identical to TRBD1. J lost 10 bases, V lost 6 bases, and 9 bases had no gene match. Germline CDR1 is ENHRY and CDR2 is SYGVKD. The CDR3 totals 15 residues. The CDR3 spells CAIRPGQGLGSPLHF. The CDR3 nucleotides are TGTGCCATCAGGCCGGGACAGGGGTTGGGGTCACCCCTCCACTTT.

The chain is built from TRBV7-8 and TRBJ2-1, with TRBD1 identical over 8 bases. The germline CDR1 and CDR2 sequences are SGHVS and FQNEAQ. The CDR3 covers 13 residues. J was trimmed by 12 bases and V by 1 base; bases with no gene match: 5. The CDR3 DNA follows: TGTGCCAGCAGCTTAGTTTCTGGGACAGGGCAGTTCTTC. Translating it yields CASSLVSGTGQFF.

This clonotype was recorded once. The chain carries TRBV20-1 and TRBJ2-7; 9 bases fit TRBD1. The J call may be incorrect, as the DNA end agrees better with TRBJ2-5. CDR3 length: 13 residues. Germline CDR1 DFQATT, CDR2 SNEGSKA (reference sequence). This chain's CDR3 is CSAYRGLSKTQYF. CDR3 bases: TGCAGTGCTTACAGGGGGCTGAGCAAGACCCAGTACTTC.

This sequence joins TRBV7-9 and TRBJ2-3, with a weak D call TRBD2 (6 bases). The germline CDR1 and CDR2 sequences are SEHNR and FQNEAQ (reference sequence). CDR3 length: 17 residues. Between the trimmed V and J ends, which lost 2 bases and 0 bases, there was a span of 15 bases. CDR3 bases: TGTGCCAGCAGCTTATCGGATAGCGGAAGAAGCACAGATACGCAGTATTTT. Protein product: CASSLSDSGRSTDTQYF.

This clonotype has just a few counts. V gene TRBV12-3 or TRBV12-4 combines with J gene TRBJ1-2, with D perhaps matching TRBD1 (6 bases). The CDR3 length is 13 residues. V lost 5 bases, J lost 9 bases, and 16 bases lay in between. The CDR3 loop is CASSQVGQTRYTF. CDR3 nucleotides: TGTGCCAGCAGTCAAGTCGGACAGACGCGCTACACCTTC.

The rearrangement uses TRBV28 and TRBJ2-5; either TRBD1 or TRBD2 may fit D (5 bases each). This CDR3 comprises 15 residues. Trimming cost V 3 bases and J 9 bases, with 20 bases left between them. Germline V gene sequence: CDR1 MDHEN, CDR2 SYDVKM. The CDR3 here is CASSLDPGPGRPQYF. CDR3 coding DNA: TGTGCCAGCAGTTTGGACCCGGGACCCGGTAGGCCCCAGTACTTC. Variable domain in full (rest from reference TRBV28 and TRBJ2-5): DVKVTQSSRYLVKRTGEKVFLECVQDMDHENMFWYRQDPGLGLRLIYFSYDVKMKEKGDIPEGYSVSREKKERFSLILESASTNQTSMYLCASSLDPGPGRPQYFGPGTRLLVL.

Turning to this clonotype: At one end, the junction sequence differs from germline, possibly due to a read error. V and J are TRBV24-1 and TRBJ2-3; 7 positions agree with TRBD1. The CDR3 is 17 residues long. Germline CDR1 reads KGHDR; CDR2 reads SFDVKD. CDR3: CAASDPRPGTDTDTQYF. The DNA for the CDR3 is TGTGCCGCCAGTGATCCTCGACCCGGGACAGACACAGATACGCAGTATTTT.

CDR3 residues: CATGTGGNTQYF. In nucleotides, the CDR3 is TGTGCCACGGGGACAGGGGGCAATACGCAGTATTTT. The chain carries TRBV3-1 and TRBJ2-3, with 12 nucleotides matching TRBD1. The germline V gene has CDR1 LGHDT and CDR2 YNNKEL (reference sequence). Trimming removed 10 bases from V and 7 bases from J; junction bases left unmatched: 3. The CDR3 consists of 12 residues.

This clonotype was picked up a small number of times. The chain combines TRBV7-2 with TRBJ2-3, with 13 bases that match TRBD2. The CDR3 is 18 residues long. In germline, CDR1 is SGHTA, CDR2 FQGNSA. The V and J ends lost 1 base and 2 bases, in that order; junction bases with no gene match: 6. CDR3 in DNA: TGTGCCAGCAGCTTAGTGGGGACTAGCGGGGTATACACAGATACGCAGTATTTT. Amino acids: CASSLVGTSGVYTDTQYF. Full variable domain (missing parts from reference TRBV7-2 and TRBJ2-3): GAGVSQSPSNKVTEKGKDVELRCDPISGHTALYWYRQSLGQGLEFLIYFQGNSAPDKSGLPSDRFSAERTGGSVSTLTIQRTQQEDSAVYLCASSLVGTSGVYTDTQYFGPGTRLTVL.

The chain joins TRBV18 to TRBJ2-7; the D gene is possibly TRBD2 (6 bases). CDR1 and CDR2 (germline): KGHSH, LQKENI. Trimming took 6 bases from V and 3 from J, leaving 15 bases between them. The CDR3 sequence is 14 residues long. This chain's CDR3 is CASSRGGNFYEQYF. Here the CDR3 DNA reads TGTGCCAGCTCCCGGGGCGGGAATTTCTACGAGCAGTACTTC.

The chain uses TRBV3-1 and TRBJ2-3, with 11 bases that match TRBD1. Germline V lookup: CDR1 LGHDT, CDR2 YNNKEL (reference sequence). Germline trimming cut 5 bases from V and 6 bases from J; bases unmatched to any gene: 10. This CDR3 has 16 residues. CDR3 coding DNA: TGTGCCAGCAGCGGCCGGGACAGGGGGACATGGGATACGCAGTATTTT. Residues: CASSGRDRGTWDTQYF.

Here the CDR3 reads CASSLAARTGFSYEQYF. CDR3 bases: TGTGCCAGCAGCTTGGCCGCCCGGACAGGGTTCTCCTACGAGCAGTACTTC. The genes are TRBV5-5 and TRBJ2-4, with TRBD1 matching 8 bases. The tail of the sequence fits TRBJ2-7 better, so the J call may be wrong. CDR1 is SGHKS, CDR2 YYEKEE, per germline (reference sequence). The CDR3 consists of 17 residues.